Listed below are T cell receptor beta chains from one sample, sequenced in a study of cytomegalovirus exposure and HLA in healthy donors. The protocol was immunoSEQ multiplex PCR, while the TCRdb copy is restricted to in-frame clones and leaves out a portion. Of approximately 180,000 clones in the sample, less than 85% were seen once. The sample was PBMCs. The receptors here all came from a man between 18 and 35 years old in good health and CMV-seronegative. Each CDR3 is given with its conserved first and last residue. D genes are given only for firm matches. Where a row states a size, it is once, few, many or the class of an expanded clone; other rows omit it.

d_gene	abundance	v_gene	j_gene	CDR3nt	CDR3aa
TRBD2	NA	TRBV27	TRBJ2-7	TGTGCCAGCAGTTCATTAGCGGGAGCCCGGTACGAGCAGTACTTC	CASSSLAGARYEQYF
TRBD1	NA	TRBV6-1	TRBJ2-1	TGTGCCAGCAATAAGGGGACAGCTACAATGATAGGGCAGTTCTTC	CASNKGTATMIGQFF
NA	NA	TRBV4-3	TRBJ2-1	TGCGCCAGCTCCCGGACAGACAATGAGCAGTTCTTC	CASSRTDNEQFF
NA	NA	TRBV12-1	TRBJ1-2	TGTGCCAGCAACCCGTACGGGCAGGGCTTAGCTAACTATGGCTACACCTTC	CASNPYGQGLANYGYTF
NA	NA	TRBV28	TRBJ1-1	TGTGCCAGCAGTCAACAGGGTTTGAACACTGAAGCTTTCTTT	CASSQQGLNTEAFF
NA	NA	TRBV28	TRBJ2-7	TGTGCCAGCAGTTTATTGGGGCCTAGGGCCTACGAGCAGTACTTC	CASSLLGPRAYEQYF
TRBD2	NA	TRBV12-5	TRBJ2-1	TGTGCTAGCTCAGACCGGGACTACGACTACAATGAGCAGTTCTTC	CASSDRDYDYNEQFF
TRBD1	NA	TRBV7-8	TRBJ2-5	TGTGCCAGCAGTAAAGACAGGGTCCAAGAGACCCAGTACTTC	CASSKDRVQETQYF
NA	NA	TRBV1	TRBJ1-5	TGCACCAGCAGCCAAGATCCTGGACAGTCCAATCAGCCCCAGCATTTT	CTSSQDPGQSNQPQHF
NA	NA	TRBV14	TRBJ2-1	TGTGCCAGCAGCCAAGCGAGGTACCCAGGGGTCTTAAGCAATGAGCAGTTCTTC	CASSQARYPGVLSNEQFF
NA	few	TRBV2	TRBJ1-3	TGTGCCAGCAGAGGGGTCACCATATATTTT	CASRGVTIYF
NA	few	TRBV2	TRBJ1-4	TGTGCCAGCAGTCAGGGTCTGGAAGAAAAACTGTTTTTT	CASSQGLEEKLFF
NA	NA	TRBV25-1	TRBJ1-2	TGTGCCAGCTCTCTACCGGGGGACTATGGCTACACCTTC	CASSLPGDYGYTF
NA	NA	TRBV5-1	TRBJ2-7	TGCGCCAGCAGAGGCGGAAGCTCCTACGAGCAGTACTTC	CASRGGSSYEQYF
NA	NA	TRBV6-5	TRBJ1-1	TGTGCCAGCAGTTACGGGGGCCCTTACACTGAAGCTTTCTTT	CASSYGGPYTEAFF